This record looks at one T cell receptor beta chain sequence and its context. This record comes from a study of cytomegalovirus exposure and HLA in healthy donors. Germline V gene lookup returns CDR1 MNHEY and CDR2 SMNVEV (reference sequence). The J segment lost 3 bases and the V segment lost 5 bases, leaving 8 bases of the junction unmatched. The CDR3 sequence is 16 residues long. 60 Vbeta and 13 Jbeta primers were used in PCR. Sequencing used immunoSEQ multiplex PCR; TCRdb keeps in-frame clones, though not all of them. Of 110,000 or so clones in the sample, about 68% were seen once. This TCR derives from a woman in her forties in good health and CMV-seropositive. This sequence joins TRBV27 and TRBJ2-7, with 12 nucleotides matching TRBD2. Sequenced: PBMCs. The CDR3 nucleotides read TGTGCCAGCAGTCCCCCCGGACTAGCGGGGATCTACGAGCAGTACTTC. It yields the protein CASSPPGLAGIYEQYF.